The subject of this entry is one T cell receptor beta chain. The repertoire was sequenced with immunoSEQ multiplex PCR; TCRdb's copy has only in-frame clones and lacks some. The sample includes some 110,000 clones, less than 90% of them seen just once. Looked up from germline, CDR1 is MNHNY and CDR2 is SVGAGI (reference sequence). V was trimmed by 7 bases and J by 9 bases, leaving 10 bases between them. CDR3 length: 11 residues. These data come from a study of cytomegalovirus exposure and HLA in healthy donors. The rearrangement joins TRBV6-6 to TRBJ2-1, with a weak D call TRBD2 (7 bases). The source of this sequence is a woman aged 18-29 years in good health and CMV-seropositive. The sample comprised PBMCs. The CDR3 here is CASMRGGEQFF. The CDR3 bases are TGTGCCAGCATGAGGGGGGGTGAGCAGTTCTTC.